This TCR beta chain was retrieved from a study of cytomegalovirus exposure and HLA in healthy donors. The roughly 120-subject validation cohort, separate from the 666-subject first cohort, included the donors. A note on this clone: What it binds is not known.

The table came from immunoSEQ multiplex PCR; TCRdb's copy has only in-frame clones and leaves some out. The table lists approximately 140,000 clones, approximately 87% of them singletons. The CDR3 contains 13 residues. Deletions cut 7 bases from V and 4 bases from J, with 14 bases between. Germline CDR1 is LNHDA and CDR2 is SQIVND (reference sequence). Study findings and constraints: The majority of TCR sequences were rare, yet some public TCRs appeared in many donors. The study listed under 200 cytomegalovirus-associated TCR beta chains.

This sequence joins TRBV19 and TRBJ2-7, with D perhaps TRBD1 (7 bases). The clonotype comes from a man between 18 and 35 years old in good health and CMV-seronegative. Material: PBMCs. DNA for the CDR3: TGTGCCAGTACAGGGGGGCGCGAATACGAGCAGTACTTC. Its protein is CASTGGREYEQYF.